This T cell receptor beta chain was identified in a study of CD8 T cells in Susac syndrome. V shed 5 bases and J shed 0 bases, with 14 bases lying between them. Germline V lookup: CDR1 SGHTA, CDR2 FQGNSA. The CDR3 runs 15 residues. Sequencing targeted TCR beta in T cells from blood (CD8+ and CD4+). RNA amounts of roughly 0.45 to 1 ug underwent reverse transcription with random hexamers. The TCR beta CDR3 was amplified by immunoSEQ multiplex PCR across 54 Vbeta, 13 Jbeta. Via MiXCR, TCRdb re-called the immunoSEQ multiplex PCR reads, giving one row per CDR3 protein. The sample lists roughly 180,000 distinct CDR3 sequences; about 95% were seen once.

The rearrangement joins TRBV7-2 to TRBJ2-7, with a weak D call TRBD1 (6 bases). The clonotype was recovered from a human donor in good health. The sample was CD4+ T cells from PBMCs. The CDR3 spells CASSQGPAGSYEQYF. The CDR3 DNA reads as TGTGCCAGCAGCCAGGGGCCGGCGGGCTCCTACGAGCAGTACTTC.